This entry lists 21 T cell receptor beta chains sequenced from one sample in a study of cytomegalovirus exposure and HLA in healthy donors (TCRdb year 2017). Library generation was performed with the immunoSEQ multiplex PCR assay. For the multiplex PCR, a mixture combining 60 forward primers for TCR Vbeta segments and 13 reverse primers for TCR Jbeta segments was used. This is the immuneACCESS table as TCRdb keeps it, with only in-frame sequences that have V and J called. A part of the clones is gone; compared with another copy, unresolved V genes explain less than half, and the rest is unexplained. Counted in this sample were over 110,000 clones; 73% of them appeared once. 1% to 1.5% of the sample is in the top ten clones. The material sequenced was PBMCs. Source of these receptors: a woman aged 40 to 49 in good health and CMV-seronegative.

The chain links TRBV19 to TRBJ1-4; maybe TRBD1 (5 bases). Germline V gene lookup returns CDR1 LNHDA and CDR2 SQIVND (reference sequence). V was cut by 7 bases and J by 5 bases, with 8 bases left in between. The CDR3 length is 12 residues. The CDR3 region has the DNA TGTGCCAGTACGACAGTGAATGAAAAACTGTTTTTT. Translation gives CASTTVNEKLFF.

The chain carries TRBV5-1 and TRBJ1-4; TRBD1 aligns across 9 bases. The CDR3 sequence is 15 residues long. The germline V gene has CDR1 SGHRS and CDR2 YFSETQ. V was clipped by 4 bases and J by 6 bases; unmatched bases: 7. CDR3 coding DNA: TGCGCCAGCAGCCCCCAGGGGGACAGGGATGAAAAACTGTTTTTT. Its protein product is CASSPQGDRDEKLFF.

The gene calls are TRBV21-1 and TRBJ2-5; the tabulated D call, TRBD1, remains unverified against the DNA. TRBV21-1 is marked as a pseudogene. There are 19 residues in the CDR3. The CDR3 DNA follows: TGTGCCAGCAGCAAAGCAATAAGGACACGGGTAGCCGCACAAGAGACCCAGTACTTC. Amino acids: CASSKAIRTRVAAQETQYF.

The genes are TRBV6-5 and TRBJ1-2; tentative D call: TRBD1 (5 bases). Per germline, CDR1 MNHEY and CDR2 SVGAGI. This CDR3 has 14 amino acids. The V end lost 5 bases, the J end lost 0 bases, and 10 bases lay between the germline ends. Here the CDR3 DNA reads TGTGCCAGCAGTCAGACAGAAGCTAACTATGGCTACACCTTC. Its protein is CASSQTEANYGYTF.

The rearrangement joins TRBV7-2 to TRBJ1-6; no clear D gene. V lost 1 base and J 0 bases, leaving 7 bases between the germline ends. Looked up from germline, CDR1 is SGHTA and CDR2 is FQGNSA. The CDR3 is 16 amino acids. The CDR3 protein is CASSLGGSSYNSPLHF. CDR3 nucleotides: TGTGCCAGCAGCTTAGGCGGCAGCTCCTATAATTCACCCCTCCACTTT.

This clone was observed a handful of times. V usage is TRBV2 and J usage is TRBJ2-1, with 9 bases lining up with TRBD1. The CDR3 length is 14 residues. Unmatched junction bases numbered 5, after V lost 6 bases and J lost 5 bases. CDR1 and CDR2 from the germline V gene are SNHLY and FYNNEI. CDR3 sequence (DNA): TGTGCCAGCAGGGGGACAGGGTCAGACAATGAGCAGTTCTTC. This encodes CASRGTGSDNEQFF.

The chain joins TRBV6-5 to TRBJ2-2, with D perhaps matching TRBD1 (6 bases). Germline assignment: CDR1 MNHEY and CDR2 SVGAGI. V shed 6 bases and J shed 2 bases, with 13 bases lying between them. CDR3 length equals 15 residues. CDR3: CASSFRTANTGELFF. CDR3 nucleotide sequence: TGTGCCAGCAGCTTCAGGACAGCTAACACCGGGGAGCTGTTTTTT.

A note on this clone: Other DNA sequences in the same sample also yield this CDR3. V is TRBV2 and J is TRBJ1-6, with TRBD1 matching 10 bases. CDR1 and CDR2 from the germline V gene are SNHLY and FYNNEI. V was clipped by 6 bases and J by 7 bases; unmatched bases: 6. The CDR3 has 15 residues. CDR3 nucleotide sequence: TGTGCCAGCAGACCCGGGACAGGGGAGAATTCACCCCTCCACTTT. It specifies CASRPGTGENSPLHF.

The chain employs TRBV11-1 and TRBJ2-7; 8 nucleotides match TRBD1. V trimming: 3 bases; J trimming: 1 base; junction bases outside the gene matches: 2. The length of the CDR3 is 14 residues. The germline CDR1 and CDR2 sequences are SGHAT and FQDESV (reference sequence). In DNA form, the CDR3 reads TGTGCCAGCAGCTTCGGACAGGGATCCTACGAGCAGTACTTC. Translating it yields CASSFGQGSYEQYF. The full variable domain, its missing parts supplied by reference TRBV11-1 and TRBJ2-7, is EAEVAQSPRYKITEKSQAVAFWCDPISGHATLYWYRQILGQGPELLVQFQDESVVDDSQLPKDRFSAERLKGVDSTLKIQPAELGDSAMYLCASSFGQGSYEQYFGPGTRLTVT.

The chain employs TRBV11-2 and TRBJ1-4; TRBD1 might be the D (5 bases). Trimming removed 2 bases at V and 6 bases at J, with 10 bases between. The germline V gene encodes CDR1 SGHAT and CDR2 FQNNGV. The CDR3 is made up of 14 amino acids. The CDR3 spells CASSLQGVDEKLFF. The CDR3 DNA reads as TGTGCCAGCAGCTTACAAGGGGTCGATGAAAAACTGTTTTTT.

J is TRBJ2-5 and V is TRBV12-5, with 7 bases fitting TRBD2. V lost 2 bases to trimming and J lost 5 bases; unmatched junction nucleotides: 17. This CDR3 has 18 amino acids. Germline V gene lookup returns CDR1 LGHNT and CDR2 FRNRAP. The CDR3 loop reads CASGLTVDGTTGGETQYF. The DNA of the CDR3 is TGTGCTAGTGGTTTGACGGTGGATGGGACTACCGGAGGGGAGACCCAGTACTTC.

Written as DNA, the CDR3 is TGTGCCAGCAGTGAAGCGCAGGGTTCCACTGAAGCTTTCTTT. It is translated as CASSEAQGSTEAFF. V gene TRBV6-1 combines with J gene TRBJ1-1, with D possibly TRBD1 on 5 matching bases. Between the trimmed V and J ends, which lost 0 bases and 4 bases, there was a span of 9 bases. This CDR3 has 14 residues. Germline V gene data show CDR1 as MNHNS and CDR2 as SASEGT.

The chain carries TRBV9 and TRBJ1-2; D might be TRBD1 (5 bases). The CDR3 runs to 18 residues. Between the trimmed V and J ends, which lost 2 bases and 4 bases, there was a span of 24 bases. The germline CDR1 and CDR2 sequences are SGDLS and YYNGEE. CDR3: CASSVAPGAEFGGYGYTF. The DNA for the CDR3 is TGTGCCAGCAGCGTTGCCCCCGGGGCGGAATTCGGGGGCTATGGCTACACCTTC.

This clone showed up just a few times. This chain connects TRBV7-3 to TRBJ2-6; 10 positions agree with TRBD1. The CDR3 runs 16 residues. V lost 6 bases and J lost 2; bases outside the gene matches: 4. Germline loops: CDR1 SGHTA, CDR2 FQGTGA. CDR3 in amino acids: CASSPGTGAGANVLTF. In DNA form, the CDR3 reads TGTGCCAGCAGTCCGGGGACAGGGGCTGGGGCCAACGTCCTGACTTTC. The full variable domain, with the rest looked up from reference TRBV7-3 and TRBJ2-6, is GAGVSQTPSNKVTEKGKYVELRCDPISGHTALYWYRQSLGQGPEFLIYFQGTGAADDSGLPNDRFFAVRPEGSVSTLKIQRTERGDSAVYLCASSPGTGAGANVLTFGAGSRLTVL.

The chain's CDR3 is CASSLGASRQETQYF. The CDR3 DNA is TGCGCCAGCAGCTTGGGGGCCTCACGGCAAGAGACCCAGTACTTC. V gene TRBV5-1 combines with J gene TRBJ2-5; no firm D call. The germline V gene has CDR1 SGHRS and CDR2 YFSETQ. V was shortened by 0 bases and J by 2 bases, with 11 bases between the two germline ends. The CDR3 runs 15 residues.

This sequence joins TRBV29-1 and TRBJ1-2; 7 bases are shared with TRBD1. Trimming at V came to 1 base and at J to 6 bases, leaving 11 bases not matched to a gene. The CDR3 is 15 amino acids. From germline, CDR1 is SQVTM and CDR2 ANQGSEA. The CDR3 reads CSVEGPTGTADGYTF. CDR3 DNA: TGCAGCGTTGAAGGACCGACAGGGACGGCTGATGGCTACACCTTC.

The chain links TRBV6-1 to TRBJ1-5, with D possibly being TRBD1 (5 bases). CDR1 MNHNS and CDR2 SASEGT come from the germline V gene. The CDR3 totals 15 residues. Trimming took 8 bases from V and 0 from J, leaving 14 bases between them. CDR3 sequence reads: CASGRGTASNQPQHF. In DNA, the CDR3 is TGTGCCAGCGGACGGGGGACGGCTAGCAATCAGCCCCAGCATTTT.

V is TRBV11-2 and J is TRBJ1-2; 7 nucleotides align to TRBD1. Trimming at V came to 5 bases and at J to 4 bases, leaving 10 bases not matched to a gene. The length of the CDR3 is 15 residues. Germline assignment: CDR1 SGHAT and CDR2 FQNNGV. The CDR3 loop is CASSPTGGTVYGYTF. The DNA of the CDR3 is TGTGCCAGCAGCCCTACCGGAGGGACAGTCTATGGCTACACCTTC.

The chain combines TRBV5-1 with TRBJ2-3; the match to TRBD1 covers 7 bases. Trimming at V came to 4 bases and at J to 1 base, leaving 3 bases not matched to a gene. The CDR3 contains 14 residues. Germline V lookup: CDR1 SGHRS, CDR2 YFSETQ. DNA for the CDR3: TGCGCCAGCAGCAAAGGACAGGGCACAGATACGCAGTATTTT. Protein product: CASSKGQGTDTQYF.

The V gene is TRBV19, the J gene TRBJ2-1, with D perhaps matching TRBD2 (6 bases). Per germline, CDR1 LNHDA and CDR2 SQIVND (reference sequence). The CDR3 covers 15 residues. V lost 7 bases to trimming and J lost 0 bases, with 13 bases between them. The CDR3 here is CASMISGISYNEQFF. The CDR3 DNA sequence: TGTGCCAGTATGATTAGCGGCATCTCCTACAATGAGCAGTTCTTC.

As concerns this clone: The junction departs from the called germline gene at one end, perhaps through a read error. This chain uses TRBV11-1 with TRBJ2-1, with 7 bases aligning to TRBD1. This CDR3 has 13 amino acids. CDR1 is SGHAT and CDR2 is FQDESV in the germline V gene (reference sequence). The CDR3 spells CASSPRGQGFRLF. CDR3 DNA: TGTGCCAGCAGCCCTAGGGGGCAGGGGTTTCGGCTCTTC.